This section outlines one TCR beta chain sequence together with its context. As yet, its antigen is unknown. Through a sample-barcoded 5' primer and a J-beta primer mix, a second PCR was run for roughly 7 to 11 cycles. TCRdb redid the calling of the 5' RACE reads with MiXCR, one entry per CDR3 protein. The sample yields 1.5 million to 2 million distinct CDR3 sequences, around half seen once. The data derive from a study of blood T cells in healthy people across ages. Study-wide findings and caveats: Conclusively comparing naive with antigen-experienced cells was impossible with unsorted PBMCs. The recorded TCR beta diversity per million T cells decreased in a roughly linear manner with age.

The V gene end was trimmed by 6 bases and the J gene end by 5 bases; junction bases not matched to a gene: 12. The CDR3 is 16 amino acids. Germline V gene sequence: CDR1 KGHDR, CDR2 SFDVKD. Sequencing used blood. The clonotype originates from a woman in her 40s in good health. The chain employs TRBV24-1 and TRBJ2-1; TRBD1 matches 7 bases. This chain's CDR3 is CATSPRGTSYNNEQFF. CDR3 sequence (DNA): TGTGCCACCAGTCCCAGGGGGACCAGCTATAACAATGAGCAGTTCTTC.